This is a list of T cell receptor beta chains from one sample in a study of identical twins. A single record per CDR3 protein comes from TCRdb applying MiXCR to the 5' RACE reads. The table includes 250,000 to 300,000 distinct CDR3 sequences, about 8.3% detected once. The same data also contributed to another study, on yellow fever vaccine responses in identical twins.

Input material: CD8+ T cells sorted from blood. Receptor source: a woman aged 18-35 years in good health. The CDR3 runs from the conserved cysteine through the conserved F or W. A D gene is named only where the DNA matches it firmly. A clone size is listed for some rows: how often the clone was seen (once, few, many), or a class if it is expanded.

-	TRBV4-3	TRBJ2-7	-	TGCGCCAGCAGCCAGGAAGGGAGCAATCAGGGGTACGAGCAGTACTTC	CASSQEGSNQGYEQYF
many	TRBV12-3/TRBV12-4	TRBJ1-1	TRBD1	TGTGCCAGCACTTCTACAGGGGGCAGAGACACTGAAGCTTTCTTT	CASTSTGGRDTEAFF
-	TRBV7-3	TRBJ2-7	TRBD2	TGTGCCAGCAGCTTAACGGGCGGGGGGGCAGGCGAGCAGTACTTC	CASSLTGGGAGEQYF
many	TRBV5-5	TRBJ2-5	-	TGTGCCAGCAGGTCACCCAACCAAGAGACCCAGTACTTC	CASRSPNQETQYF
few	TRBV12-5	TRBJ2-2	-	TGTGCTAGTGGTTTGCGACAGGAGGTTGACACCGGGGAGCTGTTTTTT	CASGLRQEVDTGELFF
many	TRBV7-2	TRBJ2-3	-	TGTGCCAGCAGCCCCGTGGGGGGACCCCACACAGATACGCAGTATTTT	CASSPVGGPHTDTQYF
few	TRBV5-1	TRBJ2-1	-	TGCGCCAGCAGCTTGGAAGTGACATCTTACAATGAGCAGTTCTTC	CASSLEVTSYNEQFF
few	TRBV20-1	TRBJ2-7	-	TGCAGTGCTAGGGCTCTCGGGCACGAGCAGTACTTC	CSARALGHEQYF
few	TRBV20-1	TRBJ2-7	TRBD1	TGCAGTGCCACAGGGGGACAGGGGTCCGACGAGCAGTACTTC	CSATGGQGSDEQYF
few	TRBV27	TRBJ2-1	TRBD1	TGTGCCAGCAGGGACACAGGGGGGTACAATGAGCAGTTCTTC	CASRDTGGYNEQFF
once	TRBV2	TRBJ2-7	TRBD1	TGTGCCAGCAGTGAAGTCAGGGGACAGAACTACGAGCAGTACTTC	CASSEVRGQNYEQYF
many	TRBV29-1	TRBJ2-5	-	TGCAGCGTTGAAGTCAGGGGAGGGGAGACCCAGTACTTC	CSVEVRGGETQYF